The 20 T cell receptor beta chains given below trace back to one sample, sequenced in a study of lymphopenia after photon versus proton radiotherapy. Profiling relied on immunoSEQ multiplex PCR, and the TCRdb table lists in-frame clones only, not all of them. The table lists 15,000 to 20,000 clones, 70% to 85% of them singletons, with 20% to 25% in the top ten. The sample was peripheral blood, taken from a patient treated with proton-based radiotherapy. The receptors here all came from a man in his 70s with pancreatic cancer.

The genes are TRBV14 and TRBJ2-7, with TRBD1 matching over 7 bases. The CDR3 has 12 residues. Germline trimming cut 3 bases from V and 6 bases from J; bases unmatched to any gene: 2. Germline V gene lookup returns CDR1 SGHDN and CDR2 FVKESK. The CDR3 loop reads CASSHRQGEQYF. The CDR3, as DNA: TGTGCCAGCAGCCACCGACAGGGCGAGCAGTACTTC.

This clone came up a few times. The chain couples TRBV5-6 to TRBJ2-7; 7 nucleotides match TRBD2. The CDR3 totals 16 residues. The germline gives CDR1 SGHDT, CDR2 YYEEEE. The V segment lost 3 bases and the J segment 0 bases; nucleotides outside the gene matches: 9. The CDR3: CASSWERGGSSYEQYF. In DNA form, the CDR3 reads TGTGCCAGCAGCTGGGAGCGGGGCGGGTCCTCCTACGAGCAGTACTTC.

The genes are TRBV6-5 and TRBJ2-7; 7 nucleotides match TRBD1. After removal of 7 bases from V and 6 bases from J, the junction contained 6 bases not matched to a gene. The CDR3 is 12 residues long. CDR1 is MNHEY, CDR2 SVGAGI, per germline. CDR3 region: CASKRQGTEQYF. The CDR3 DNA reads TGTGCCAGCAAGAGACAGGGTACCGAGCAGTACTTC.

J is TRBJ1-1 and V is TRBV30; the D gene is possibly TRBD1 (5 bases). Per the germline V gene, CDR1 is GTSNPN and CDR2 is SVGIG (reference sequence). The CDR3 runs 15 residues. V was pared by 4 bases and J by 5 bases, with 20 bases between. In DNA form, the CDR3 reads TGTGCCTGGACCCCAACGTCCGGGGGGGGGACTGAAGCTTTCTTT. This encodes CAWTPTSGGGTEAFF. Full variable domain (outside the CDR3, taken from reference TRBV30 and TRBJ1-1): SQTIHQWPATLVQPVGSPLSLECTVEGTSNPNLYWYRQAAGRGLQLLFYSVGIGQISSEVPQNLSASRPQDRQFILSSKKLLLSDSGFYLCAWTPTSGGGTEAFFGQGTRLTVV.

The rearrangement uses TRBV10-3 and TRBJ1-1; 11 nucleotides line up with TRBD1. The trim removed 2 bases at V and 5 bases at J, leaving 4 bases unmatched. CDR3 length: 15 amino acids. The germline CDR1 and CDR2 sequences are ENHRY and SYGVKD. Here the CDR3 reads CAISEPGTGGTEAFF. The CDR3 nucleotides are TGTGCCATCAGTGAGCCCGGGACAGGGGGTACTGAAGCTTTCTTT.

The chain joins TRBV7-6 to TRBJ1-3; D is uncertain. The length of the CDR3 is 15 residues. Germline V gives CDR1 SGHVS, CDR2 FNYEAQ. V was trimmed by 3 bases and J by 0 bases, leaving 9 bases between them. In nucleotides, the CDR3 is TGTGCCAGCAGCTTCGCCATGGGCTCTGGAAACACCATATATTTT. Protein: CASSFAMGSGNTIYF.

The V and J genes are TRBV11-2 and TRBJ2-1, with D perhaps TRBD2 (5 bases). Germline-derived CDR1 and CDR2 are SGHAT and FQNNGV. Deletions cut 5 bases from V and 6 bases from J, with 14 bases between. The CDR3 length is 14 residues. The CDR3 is CASSRPRGRNEQFF. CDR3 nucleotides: TGTGCCAGCAGCCGGCCCCGGGGTCGCAATGAGCAGTTCTTC.

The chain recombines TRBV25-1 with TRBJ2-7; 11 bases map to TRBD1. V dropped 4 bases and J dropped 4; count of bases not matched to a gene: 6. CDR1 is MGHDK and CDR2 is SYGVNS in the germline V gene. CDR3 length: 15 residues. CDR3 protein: CASSVGTGGVYEQYF. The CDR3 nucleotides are TGTGCCAGCAGTGTTGGGACAGGGGGTGTTTACGAGCAGTACTTC.

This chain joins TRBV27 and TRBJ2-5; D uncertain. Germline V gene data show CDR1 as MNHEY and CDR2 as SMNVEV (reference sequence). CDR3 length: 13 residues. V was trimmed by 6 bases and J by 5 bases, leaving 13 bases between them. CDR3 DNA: TGTGCCAGCAGAGGGTCTCTCGCGGAGACCCAGTACTTC. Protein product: CASRGSLAETQYF.

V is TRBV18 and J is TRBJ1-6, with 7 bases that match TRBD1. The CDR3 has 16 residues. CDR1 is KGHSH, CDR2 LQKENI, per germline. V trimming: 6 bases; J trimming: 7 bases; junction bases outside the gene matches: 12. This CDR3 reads CASSLTPGQPNSPLHF. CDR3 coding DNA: TGTGCCAGCTCCTTAACCCCGGGACAGCCCAATTCACCCCTCCACTTT.

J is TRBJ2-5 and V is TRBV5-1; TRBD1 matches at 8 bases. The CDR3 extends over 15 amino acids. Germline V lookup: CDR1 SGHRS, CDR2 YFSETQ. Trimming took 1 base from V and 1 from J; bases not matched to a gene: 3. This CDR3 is CASSLTGGPQETQYF. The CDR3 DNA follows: TGCGCCAGCAGCTTGACAGGGGGACCCCAAGAGACCCAGTACTTC.

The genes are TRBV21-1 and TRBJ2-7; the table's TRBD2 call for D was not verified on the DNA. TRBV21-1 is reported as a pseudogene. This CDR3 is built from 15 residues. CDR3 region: CASDRNIAGPYEQYF. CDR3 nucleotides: TGTGCCAGCGATCGTAATATAGCGGGACCCTACGAGCAGTACTTC.

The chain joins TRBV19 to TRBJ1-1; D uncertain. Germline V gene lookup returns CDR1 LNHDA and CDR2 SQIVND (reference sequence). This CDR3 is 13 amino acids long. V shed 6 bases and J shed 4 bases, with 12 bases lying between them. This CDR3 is CASSLRAPTEAFF. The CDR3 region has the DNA TGTGCCAGTAGCCTCCGGGCACCCACTGAAGCTTTCTTT.

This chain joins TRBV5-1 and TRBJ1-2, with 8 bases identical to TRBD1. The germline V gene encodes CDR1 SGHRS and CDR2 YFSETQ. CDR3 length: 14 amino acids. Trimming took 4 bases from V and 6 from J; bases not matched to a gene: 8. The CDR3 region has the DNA TGCGCCAGCAGCGCTTCAGGGGGCCGGGATGGCTACACCTTC. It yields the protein CASSASGGRDGYTF.

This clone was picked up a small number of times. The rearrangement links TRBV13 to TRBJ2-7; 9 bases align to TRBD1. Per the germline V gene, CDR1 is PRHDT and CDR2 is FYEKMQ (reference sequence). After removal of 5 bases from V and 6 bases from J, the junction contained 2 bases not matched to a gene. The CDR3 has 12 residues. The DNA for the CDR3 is TGTGCCAGCAGCCACAGGGGGCGCGAGCAGTACTTC. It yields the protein CASSHRGREQYF.

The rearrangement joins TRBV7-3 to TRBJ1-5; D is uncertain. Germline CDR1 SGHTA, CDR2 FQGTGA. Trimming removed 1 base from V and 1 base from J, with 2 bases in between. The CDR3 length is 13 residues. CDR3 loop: CASSLNSNQPQHF. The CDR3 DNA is TGTGCCAGCAGCTTAAACAGCAATCAGCCCCAGCATTTT. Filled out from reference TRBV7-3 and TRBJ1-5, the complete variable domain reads GAGVSQTPSNKVTEKGKYVELRCDPISGHTALYWYRQSLGQGPEFLIYFQGTGAADDSGLPNDRFFAVRPEGSVSTLKIQRTERGDSAVYLCASSLNSNQPQHFGDGTRLSIL.

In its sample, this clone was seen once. The chain's CDR3 is CASSLRGGTRGNEQFF. CDR3 DNA sequence: TGTGCCAGCAGCTTACGAGGGGGGACTCGCGGCAATGAGCAGTTCTTC. The V gene is TRBV7-3, the J gene TRBJ2-1; TRBD1 or TRBD2 may be the D gene (6 bases each). V lost 2 bases and J 6 bases, leaving 17 bases between the germline ends. This CDR3 spans 16 amino acids. Germline loops: CDR1 SGHTA, CDR2 FQGTGA. The variable domain in full, with the rest retrieved from reference TRBV7-3 and TRBJ2-1, is GAGVSQTPSNKVTEKGKYVELRCDPISGHTALYWYRQSLGQGPEFLIYFQGTGAADDSGLPNDRFFAVRPEGSVSTLKIQRTERGDSAVYLCASSLRGGTRGNEQFFGPGTRLTVL.

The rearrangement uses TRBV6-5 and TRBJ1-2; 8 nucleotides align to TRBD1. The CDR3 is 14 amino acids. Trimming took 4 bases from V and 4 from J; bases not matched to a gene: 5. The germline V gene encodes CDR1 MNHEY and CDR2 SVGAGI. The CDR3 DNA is TGTGCCAGCAGTTCCGCAGGGGGCAGCTATGGCTACACCTTC. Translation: CASSSAGGSYGYTF.

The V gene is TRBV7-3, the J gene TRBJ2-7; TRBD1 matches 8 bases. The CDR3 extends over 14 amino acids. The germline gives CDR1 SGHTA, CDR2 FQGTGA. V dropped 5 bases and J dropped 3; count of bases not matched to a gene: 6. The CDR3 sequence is CASSRQGSGYEQYF. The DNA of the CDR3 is TGTGCCAGCAGCAGACAGGGGTCAGGCTACGAGCAGTACTTC.

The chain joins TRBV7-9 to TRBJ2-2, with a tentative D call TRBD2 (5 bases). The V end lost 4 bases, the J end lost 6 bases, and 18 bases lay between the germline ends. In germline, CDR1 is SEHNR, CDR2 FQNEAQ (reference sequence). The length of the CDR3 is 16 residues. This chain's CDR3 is CASSSPWGVIAGELFF. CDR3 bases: TGTGCCAGCAGCTCCCCGTGGGGAGTAATAGCCGGGGAGCTGTTTTTT.